A selection of T cell receptor beta chains follows, all from one sample in a study of blood T cell repertoires in COVID-19. The protocol was immunoSEQ multiplex PCR, while the TCRdb copy is restricted to in-frame clones and leaves out a portion. The sample contains 99,000 or so clones, less than 90% of which appear only once. The sample consisted of peripheral blood. The receptors stem from a human donor in a cohort sampled during active COVID-19. Each CDR3 is given with its conserved first and last residue. Each record gives: V gene, J gene, CDR3 length, D gene, clone size, CDR3 protein, CDR3 DNA. The D gene is left open where the match is weak. For some rows the clone size is stated as once, few or many, or as a class when expanded; others skip it.

V gene: TRBV4-2; J gene: TRBJ2-5; CDR3 length: 17; D gene: TRBD1; clone size: -; CDR3 protein: CASSRAIRTGFLETQYF; CDR3 DNA: TGTGCCAGCAGCCGAGCAATCCGGACAGGGTTTTTAGAGACCCAGTACTTC
V gene: TRBV5-4; J gene: TRBJ2-5; CDR3 length: 16; D gene: -; clone size: -; CDR3 protein: CASSLFGGSKKETQYF; CDR3 DNA: TGTGCCAGCAGCCTTTTCGGCGGGTCAAAAAAAGAGACCCAGTACTTC
V gene: TRBV28; J gene: TRBJ1-2; CDR3 length: 12; D gene: TRBD1; clone size: once; CDR3 protein: CASSLRQGGYTF; CDR3 DNA: TGTGCCAGCAGTTTAAGACAGGGCGGCTACACCTTC
V gene: TRBV19; J gene: TRBJ2-1; CDR3 length: 16; D gene: TRBD2; clone size: once; CDR3 protein: CASSIDRSGRANEQFF; CDR3 DNA: TGTGCCAGTAGTATAGATCGTAGCGGGAGGGCGAATGAGCAGTTCTTC
V gene: TRBV6-5; J gene: TRBJ2-1; CDR3 length: 15; D gene: TRBD1; clone size: -; CDR3 protein: CASRLDRVTPNEQFF; CDR3 DNA: TGTGCCAGCAGACTCGACAGGGTGACCCCCAATGAGCAGTTCTTC
V gene: TRBV7-9; J gene: TRBJ1-2; CDR3 length: 14; D gene: -; clone size: -; CDR3 protein: CASSRAEGSYGYTF; CDR3 DNA: TGTGCCAGCAGCCGCGCAGAGGGCTCCTATGGCTACACCTTC
V gene: TRBV10-3; J gene: TRBJ1-1; CDR3 length: 15; D gene: -; clone size: -; CDR3 protein: CAISESRQLNTEAFF; CDR3 DNA: TGTGCCATCAGTGAGTCGAGGCAGCTGAACACTGAAGCTTTCTTT
V gene: TRBV3-1/TRBV3-2; J gene: TRBJ2-3; CDR3 length: 13; D gene: -; clone size: -; CDR3 protein: CASKGGPGDTQYF; CDR3 DNA: TGTGCCAGCAAGGGGGGGCCAGGAGATACGCAGTATTTT
V gene: TRBV11-2; J gene: TRBJ2-7; CDR3 length: 15; D gene: TRBD1; clone size: -; CDR3 protein: CASSYGTGLSSEQYF; CDR3 DNA: TGTGCCAGCAGCTATGGGACAGGGCTTTCGTCCGAGCAGTACTTC
V gene: TRBV7-8; J gene: TRBJ1-5; CDR3 length: 18; D gene: -; clone size: -; CDR3 protein: CASSRTRGSKASNQPQHF; CDR3 DNA: TGTGCCAGCAGCCGTACCCGGGGGTCCAAAGCTAGCAATCAGCCCCAGCATTTT
V gene: TRBV18; J gene: TRBJ1-4; CDR3 length: 15; D gene: -; clone size: -; CDR3 protein: CASSPGSATNEKLFF; CDR3 DNA: TGTGCCAGCTCACCAGGGAGTGCAACTAATGAAAAACTGTTTTTT